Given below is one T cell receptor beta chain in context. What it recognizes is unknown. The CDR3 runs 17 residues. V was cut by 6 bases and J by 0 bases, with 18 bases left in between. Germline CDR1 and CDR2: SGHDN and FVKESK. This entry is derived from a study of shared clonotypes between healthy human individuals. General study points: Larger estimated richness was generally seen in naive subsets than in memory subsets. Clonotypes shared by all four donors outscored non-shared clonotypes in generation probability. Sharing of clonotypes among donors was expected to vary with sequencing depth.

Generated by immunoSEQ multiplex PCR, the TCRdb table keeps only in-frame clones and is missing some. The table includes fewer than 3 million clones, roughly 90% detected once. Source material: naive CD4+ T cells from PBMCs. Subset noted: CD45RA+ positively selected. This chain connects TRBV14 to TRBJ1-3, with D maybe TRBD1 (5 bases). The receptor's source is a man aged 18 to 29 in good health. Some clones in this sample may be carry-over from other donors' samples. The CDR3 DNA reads TGTGCCAGCAGTTATTTAACAGGTTCAATCTCTGGAAACACCATATATTTT. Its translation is CASSYLTGSISGNTIYF.